The rows below give T cell receptor beta chains drawn from one sample of a study of blood T cell repertoires in COVID-19. TCRdb's copy holds only in-frame clones and misses some; the assay was immunoSEQ multiplex PCR. The sample yields about 69,000 clones, 86% seen once. Sequenced input: peripheral blood. The receptors originated from a man aged 35 to 55 with COVID-19, enrolled during active disease. CDR3s include the opening cysteine and the closing phenylalanine or tryptophan. The D gene is left open where the match is weak. For some rows the clone size is stated as once, few or many, or as a class when expanded; others skip it.

v_gene	d_gene	abundance	j_gene	CDR3aa	CDR3nt
TRBV19	TRBD2	NA	TRBJ2-2	CATSWEGGLGSDGELFF	TGTGCCACCTCATGGGAGGGGGGACTAGGAAGTGACGGGGAGCTGTTTTTT
TRBV11-2	TRBD2	NA	TRBJ2-5	CASSLVLAGDQETQYF	TGTGCCAGCAGCTTAGTACTAGCGGGGGACCAAGAGACCCAGTACTTC
TRBV6-5	NA	NA	TRBJ1-1	CASSSSGNTEAFF	TGTGCCAGCAGTTCATCAGGGAACACTGAAGCTTTCTTT
TRBV11-1	NA	NA	TRBJ1-2	CASSLNPVPNYGYTF	TGTGCCAGCAGCTTAAATCCAGTCCCTAACTATGGCTACACCTTC
TRBV27	NA	NA	TRBJ1-5	CASSLFPEVGGNQPQHF	TGTGCCAGCAGTTTATTCCCAGAGGTCGGGGGCAATCAGCCCCAGCATTTT
TRBV13	TRBD2	NA	TRBJ2-1	CASSPRGYSGGRTYNEQFF	TGTGCCAGCAGCCCACGAGGATATAGCGGGGGGCGCACCTACAATGAGCAGTTCTTC
TRBV30	NA	NA	TRBJ1-1	CAWSVQGNTEAFF	TGTGCCTGGAGTGTCCAGGGTAACACTGAAGCTTTCTTT
TRBV1	NA	NA	TRBJ2-5	CTSSQEPRGQETQYF	TGCACCAGCAGCCAAGAGCCCCGGGGGCAAGAGACCCAGTACTTC
TRBV19	NA	NA	TRBJ1-5	CASGEHPLINQPQHF	TGTGCCAGCGGAGAACATCCCCTTATAAATCAGCCCCAGCATTTT
TRBV5-1	NA	NA	TRBJ1-2	CASGRTESNYGYTF	TGCGCCAGCGGCCGGACAGAATCTAACTATGGCTACACCTTC
TRBV19	TRBD2	NA	TRBJ2-1	CASSSSGGTNEQFF	TGTGCCAGTAGTAGTAGCGGGGGGACCAATGAGCAGTTCTTC
TRBV5-1	NA	NA	TRBJ2-5	CASSLDRPQETQYF	TGCGCCAGCAGCTTGGACAGGCCCCAAGAGACCCAGTACTTC
TRBV28	TRBD2	NA	TRBJ2-5	CASSLLAGGLPAETQYF	TGTGCCAGCAGTTTACTAGCGGGGGGGCTCCCTGCGGAGACCCAGTACTTC
TRBV18	NA	NA	TRBJ2-1	CASSPPVGSSIYNEQFF	TGTGCCAGCTCACCACCGGTCGGGTCCAGCATATACAATGAGCAGTTCTTC
TRBV11-3	NA	NA	TRBJ2-1	CASSPNGYGGSEQFF	TGTGCCAGCAGCCCCAACGGATATGGGGGGAGTGAGCAGTTCTTC
TRBV6-5	TRBD1	NA	TRBJ1-6	CASRDTGDSPLHF	TGTGCCAGCAGAGATACAGGGGATTCACCCCTCCACTTT
TRBV3-1/TRBV3-2	TRBD2	once	TRBJ2-5	CASSQGASGGRYQETQYF	TGTGCCAGCAGCCAAGGAGCCAGCGGGGGGAGGTACCAAGAGACCCAGTACTTC
TRBV6-5	TRBD1	NA	TRBJ1-2	CASGNQGAFGYTF	TGTGCCAGCGGAAACCAGGGGGCTTTTGGCTACACCTTC
TRBV28	TRBD1	NA	TRBJ1-6	CAALPAARQGLLLHF	TGTGCCGCGCTGCCAGCAGCCAGACAGGGTTTACTCCTCCACTTT
TRBV24-1	TRBD2	NA	TRBJ2-1	CATRRAGGNNEQFF	TGTGCCACCAGGAGAGCGGGGGGGAACAATGAGCAGTTCTTC
TRBV7-2	NA	NA	TRBJ2-1	CASSLVGGGTYNEQFF	TGTGCCAGCAGCCTAGTTGGGGGGGGCACCTACAATGAGCAGTTCTTC
TRBV5-1	TRBD2	NA	TRBJ2-3	CASSLTSGEADTQYF	TGCGCCAGCAGCTTGACTAGCGGGGAGGCAGATACGCAGTATTTT
TRBV6-5	NA	NA	TRBJ1-2	CASSPRGGSGGYTF	TGTGCCAGCAGTCCCCGCGGGGGATCGGGTGGCTACACCTTC
TRBV2	NA	NA	TRBJ1-1	CASSVDSEAFF	TGTGCCAGCAGTGTCGACAGTGAAGCTTTCTTT
TRBV4-1	TRBD2	NA	TRBJ2-1	CASSQLGLAADEQFF	TGCGCCAGCAGCCAATTGGGACTAGCGGCGGATGAGCAGTTCTTC
TRBV2	TRBD1	once	TRBJ2-7	CASMFQGAGEQYF	TGTGCCAGCATGTTTCAGGGGGCGGGGGAGCAGTACTTC
TRBV3-1/TRBV3-2	NA	NA	TRBJ1-5	CASSHGLLNQPQHF	TGTGCCAGCAGCCACGGACTGCTCAATCAGCCCCAGCATTTT
TRBV5-1	NA	NA	TRBJ2-7	CASGDNYYEQYF	TGCGCCAGCGGGGACAACTACTACGAGCAGTACTTC
TRBV29-1	TRBD1	NA	TRBJ2-7	CSVQRTGDDEQYF	TGCAGCGTTCAGAGGACAGGGGACGACGAGCAGTACTTC
TRBV15	NA	few	TRBJ1-5	CATSRDTLGNQPQHF	TGTGCCACCAGCAGAGACACTTTGGGCAATCAGCCCCAGCATTTT
TRBV3-1/TRBV3-2	TRBD2	once	TRBJ2-4	CASSPTAGGSSVQYF	TGTGCCAGCAGCCCAACAGCGGGGGGCAGTAGCGTTCAGTACTTC
TRBV18	TRBD1	few	TRBJ1-5	CASSPPGQGIQPQHF	TGTGCCAGCTCACCACCAGGACAGGGTATCCAGCCCCAGCATTTT
TRBV5-4	TRBD2	NA	TRBJ2-5	CASSSLAGGLGTQYF	TGTGCCAGCAGCTCCTTAGCGGGGGGGCTTGGGACCCAGTACTTC
TRBV4-1	NA	NA	TRBJ1-1	CASNQQGNTEAFF	TGCGCCAGCAACCAACAGGGGAACACTGAAGCTTTCTTT
TRBV6-5	TRBD1	NA	TRBJ1-5	CASRTGQGIEPQHF	TGTGCCAGCAGGACCGGACAGGGTATAGAGCCCCAGCATTTT
TRBV29-1	NA	NA	TRBJ2-7	CSVERGQGEQYF	TGCAGCGTTGAACGAGGCCAGGGCGAGCAGTACTTC
TRBV10-3	TRBD1	NA	TRBJ2-3	CAISPDRVTDTQYF	TGTGCCATCAGTCCGGACAGGGTTACAGATACGCAGTATTTT
TRBV6-5	NA	NA	TRBJ2-1	CASFSEGGEQFF	TGTGCCAGCTTCTCGGAGGGCGGAGAGCAGTTCTTC
TRBV19	TRBD1	NA	TRBJ1-1	CASRKGQGTVEAFF	TGTGCCAGTAGAAAGGGACAGGGGACCGTCGAAGCTTTCTTT
TRBV28	NA	few	TRBJ1-1	CASSRMNTEAFF	TGTGCCAGCAGCAGGATGAACACTGAAGCTTTCTTT
TRBV7-7	TRBD1	once	TRBJ2-1	CASSPRQGSNEQFF	TGTGCCAGCAGCCCCAGACAGGGCAGCAATGAGCAGTTCTTC
TRBV9	TRBD1	NA	TRBJ1-3	CASSVGTQGANTIYF	TGTGCCAGCAGCGTAGGAACTCAGGGGGCAAACACCATATATTTT
TRBV5-1	NA	NA	TRBJ1-2	CASSPVEGRDGYTF	TGCGCCAGCAGCCCGGTGGAGGGGAGGGATGGCTACACCTTC
TRBV6-1	NA	NA	TRBJ1-6	CASSESGGYDSPLHF	TGTGCCAGCAGTGAAAGTGGGGGGTACGATTCACCCCTCCACTTT
TRBV9	TRBD2	NA	TRBJ2-2	CASSISGAPGELFF	TGTGCCAGCAGCATTAGCGGGGCCCCCGGGGAGCTGTTTTTT
TRBV5-1	NA	few	TRBJ1-4	CASSLGQAGEKLFF	TGCGCCAGCAGCTTGGGACAGGCGGGTGAAAAACTGTTTTTT
TRBV5-1	NA	once	TRBJ1-4	CASSTGTSIATNEKLFF	TGCGCCAGCAGCACGGGGACAAGTATAGCAACTAATGAAAAACTGTTTTTT
TRBV19	TRBD1	few	TRBJ1-2	CASSAGTGGATKGYTF	TGTGCCAGTAGTGCAGGGACAGGGGGCGCGACGAAAGGCTACACCTTC
TRBV4-1	TRBD2	NA	TRBJ2-1	CASSHPYRAGGRRSYNEQFF	TGCGCCAGCAGCCACCCCTACCGAGCGGGGGGCCGGAGGTCCTACAATGAGCAGTTCTTC
TRBV7-2	NA	NA	TRBJ2-7	CASSSSRYEQYF	TGTGCCAGCAGCTCCTCTCGGTACGAGCAGTACTTC
TRBV5-1	NA	NA	TRBJ1-6	CASSSLQGGGSPLHF	TGCGCCAGCAGCTCATTACAGGGTGGCGGGTCACCCCTCCACTTT
TRBV7-2	TRBD1	few	TRBJ2-7	CASSPGQHYEQYF	TGTGCCAGCAGCCCGGGACAGCATTACGAGCAGTACTTC
TRBV5-1	TRBD2	NA	TRBJ2-1	CASSTFSGGTYNEQFF	TGCGCCAGCAGCACCTTTAGCGGGGGTACCTACAATGAGCAGTTCTTC